A selection of T cell receptor beta chains follows, all from one sample in a study of blood T cell repertoires in COVID-19. Sequenced by immunoSEQ multiplex PCR; TCRdb stores in-frame clones only, minus some. The table has roughly 70,000 clones, 75% to 90% seen once; the top ten hold 5.5% to 7%. Material for sequencing was peripheral blood. The receptors stem from an older man with COVID-19, enrolled during active disease. Each CDR3 is given with its conserved first and last residue. The order of the fields is V gene, clone size, J gene, D gene, CDR3 DNA, CDR3 protein. D genes are given only for firm matches. The size of a clone is reported for some rows only, either as once, few or many, or as a class for expanded clones.

>TRBV12-5|.|TRBJ1-1|.
TGTGCTAGTGGTTTTCAGGCGGGCACTGAAGCTTTCTTT
CASGFQAGTEAFF
>TRBV19|few|TRBJ1-4|TRBD1
TGTGCCAGCGGACAGGGGAATGAAAAACTGTTTTTT
CASGQGNEKLFF
>TRBV13|.|TRBJ2-1|.
TGTGCCAGCAGCTCCTCGCGGGGTGACAATGAGCAGTTCTTC
CASSSSRGDNEQFF
>TRBV10-3|.|TRBJ2-2|.
TGTGCCATCAGTGAGTTCGCAGGGGACACCGGGGAGCTGTTTTTT
CAISEFAGDTGELFF
>TRBV5-6|.|TRBJ1-5|.
TGTGCCAGCAGCTTCCGGGACACCCAAGGAGGTCAGCCCCAGCATTTT
CASSFRDTQGGQPQHF
>TRBV5-1|.|TRBJ2-7|.
TGCGCCAGCACCTTGCCAGGGATGGGCGAGCAGTACTTC
CASTLPGMGEQYF
>TRBV4-1|.|TRBJ1-1|.
TGCGCCAGCAGCCCCCGGGGAGAGTGGATCGACACTGAAGCTTTCTTT
CASSPRGEWIDTEAFF
>TRBV7-8|.|TRBJ2-1|.
TGTGCCAGCAGCGTGGACACTCTGGGGGGGCAGTTCTTC
CASSVDTLGGQFF
>TRBV6-6|.|TRBJ1-1|TRBD1
TGTGCCAGCAGCCACGGGACAGGGGGGAACACTGAAGCTTTCTTT
CASSHGTGGNTEAFF
>TRBV28|.|TRBJ1-5|.
TGTGCCAGCACCCTAAGCCCAGGGCCGTTATACTTT
CASTLSPGPLYF
>TRBV3-1/TRBV3-2|once|TRBJ1-2|.
TGTGCCAGCAGCCAAGGTGGGACTGGGGGCTACACCTTC
CASSQGGTGGYTF
>TRBV15|.|TRBJ2-5|TRBD1
TGTGCCACCAGCAGAGCCCCGGGACAGGGGGAGACCCAGTACTTC
CATSRAPGQGETQYF
>TRBV3-1/TRBV3-2|.|TRBJ2-5|.
TGTGCCAGCAGCCAAGGTCAGGGGGGACAGACCCAGTACTTC
CASSQGQGGQTQYF
>TRBV7-2|.|TRBJ1-1|.
TGTGCCAGCAGCTCGAGGAGGACGGCCTTGAATACTGAAGCTTTCTTT
CASSSRRTALNTEAFF
>TRBV4-2|.|TRBJ1-1|.
TGTGCCAGCAGCCAAGAAGACAGGTCTGAAGCTTTCTTT
CASSQEDRSEAFF
>TRBV5-4|.|TRBJ1-6|.
TGTGCCAGCAGCTTGTGGGGGGGCGCCTATAATTCACCCCTCCACTTT
CASSLWGGAYNSPLHF
>TRBV29-1|.|TRBJ2-1|TRBD2
TGCAGCGTTGAACCCTCCACTAGCGGGGGGTTTGGGTATGAGCAGTTCTTC
CSVEPSTSGGFGYEQFF
>TRBV27|few|TRBJ1-6|TRBD1
TGTGCCAGCAGTTCGACAGGGCGGAATTCACCCCTCCACTTT
CASSSTGRNSPLHF
>TRBV6-6|.|TRBJ2-3|TRBD1
TGTGCCAGCACTAACAGACAGGGCAGGACAGATACGCAGTATTTT
CASTNRQGRTDTQYF
>TRBV4-1|.|TRBJ1-4|TRBD1
TGCGCCAGCAGCCAATGGCAGGGGGGAAAACTGTTTTTT
CASSQWQGGKLFF
>TRBV7-2|.|TRBJ2-1|.
TGTGCCAGCAGCTTAGAATCGACAGGACTAGGGTTCCATGAGCAGTTCTTC
CASSLESTGLGFHEQFF
>TRBV7-8|.|TRBJ1-2|.
TGTGCCAGCAGCTTAATTACCAGGGCTAACTATGGCTACACCTTC
CASSLITRANYGYTF
>TRBV6-5|.|TRBJ2-5|TRBD2
TGTGCCCGGACTAGCGGGGGGGCGGGAGAGACCCAGTACTTC
CARTSGGAGETQYF
>TRBV5-8|few|TRBJ2-5|TRBD2
TGTGCCAGCAGCTTGGTGGCTACGCGGGGGATTCGAGAGACCCAGTACTTC
CASSLVATRGIRETQYF
>TRBV9|.|TRBJ2-7|TRBD2
TGTGCCAGCAGCGCCCAGCCTGGGACTAGCGGGGGGGCCTACGAGCAGTACTTC
CASSAQPGTSGGAYEQYF
>TRBV19|.|TRBJ1-1|.
TGTGCCAGTACCTACGACAGGCTCAACACTGAAGCTTTCTTT
CASTYDRLNTEAFF
>TRBV15|.|TRBJ2-5|.
TGTGCCACCAGCAGAGACGTCGATCAGGAGACCCAGTACTTC
CATSRDVDQETQYF
>TRBV4-2|.|TRBJ2-7|TRBD1
TGTGCCAGCAGCCAAGAATGGGGGACAGCCCGCTCCTACGAGCAGTACTTC
CASSQEWGTARSYEQYF
>TRBV19|.|TRBJ2-3|TRBD1
TGTGCCAGTAGTATGGGTAGACAGGGGCCGCAGTATTTT
CASSMGRQGPQYF
>TRBV6-5|.|TRBJ2-7|.
TGTGCCAGCATAGTTGTGCGGGTACCTACCTACGAGCAGTACTTC
CASIVVRVPTYEQYF
>TRBV5-4|once|TRBJ2-2|TRBD2
TGTGCCAGCAGCTTGTCTAGCGGGGGGTCCACCGGGGAGCTGTTTTTT
CASSLSSGGSTGELFF
>TRBV27|once|TRBJ1-1|TRBD1
TGTGCCAGCGGGAGACAGGGGGGGGAAGCTTTCTTT
CASGRQGGEAFF
>TRBV19|.|TRBJ2-3|TRBD2
TGTGCCAGCCGTCGCGGGACTAGCGGGGCTACTAGCACAGATACGCAGTATTTT
CASRRGTSGATSTDTQYF
>TRBV19|.|TRBJ1-5|TRBD1
TGTGCCAGTAGAGACGGGACAGACAATCAGCCCCAGCATTTT
CASRDGTDNQPQHF
>TRBV4-2|.|TRBJ1-2|TRBD1
TGTGCCAGCAGCCCCACCCGGGGACAGGGAAATGGCTACACCTTC
CASSPTRGQGNGYTF
>TRBV19|.|TRBJ1-4|TRBD1
TGTGCCAGTAGTATTGACAGGGGTCGGACTAATGAAAAACTGTTTTTT
CASSIDRGRTNEKLFF
>TRBV5-1|.|TRBJ2-3|TRBD1
TGCGCCAGCAGCTTGGGGGGACAGGGAGAAGCAGATACGCAGTATTTT
CASSLGGQGEADTQYF
>TRBV6-2/TRBV6-3|.|TRBJ1-2|.
TGTGCCAGCAGTTACTCAATGGAGGGCGGCGGCTACACCTTC
CASSYSMEGGGYTF
>TRBV23-1|once|TRBJ1-5|TRBD1
TGCGCCAGCAGTCCAGGGGACAGGGATCCCCCTCAGCCCCAGCATTTT
CASSPGDRDPPQPQHF
>TRBV18|few|TRBJ2-7|.
TGTGCCAGCTCACCACAGGCAGGGGAACACGAGCAGTACTTC
CASSPQAGEHEQYF
>TRBV15|.|TRBJ1-5|TRBD1
TGTGCCACCAGCAGACCGGGACAGTATCAGCCCCAGCATTTT
CATSRPGQYQPQHF
>TRBV3-1/TRBV3-2|.|TRBJ1-2|.
TGTGCCAGCAGCCAACTCCAGAACTATGGCTACACCTTC
CASSQLQNYGYTF
>TRBV5-1|.|TRBJ2-1|.
TGCGCCAGCAGCTACCTACCCCCGCGTGAGCAGTTCTTC
CASSYLPPREQFF
>TRBV18|.|TRBJ1-1|.
TGTGCCAGCTCCCCAACGGGGGAACTCGAAGCTTTCTTT
CASSPTGELEAFF
>TRBV5-8|.|TRBJ2-5|.
TGTGCCAGCAGCTTGGCCAGGACACGACAAGAGACCCAGTACTTC
CASSLARTRQETQYF
>TRBV5-5|.|TRBJ2-1|TRBD2
TGTGCCAGCAGCCCCGGGACTAGCGGGGGCAATGAGCAGTTCTTC
CASSPGTSGGNEQFF